This T cell receptor beta chain was obtained from a study of T cells in Graves' hyperthyroidism and ophthalmopathy. Germline-derived CDR1 and CDR2 are DFQATT and SNEGSKA (reference sequence). This CDR3 is 14 amino acids long. V shed 5 bases and J shed 6 bases, with 18 bases lying between them. This clonotype appeared once. Antigen: not known. Uncontrolled infection, other autoimmune disease, pregnancy or lactation excluded patients. The PBMCs were taken from 10 ml of fresh peripheral blood. General study findings and limits: Most thyroid clonotypes with frequency above 0.001 were detected in blood. Ophthalmopathy was separated from stable hyperthyroidism by a 13 V-J model.

RNA transcripts yielded amplified TCR beta CDR3 regions. Carried out on the TCR CDR3, a first-round RT-PCR used the HTBI primer set. TCRdb ran MiXCR on the multiplex PCR reads and lists one entry per CDR3 protein. Among about 52,000 distinct CDR3 sequences, under 50% were seen once, and the ten largest hold over 8%. This sequence was found in a woman between 50 and 59 years old with Graves' ophthalmopathy. Sequencing was performed on blood. The chain is built from TRBV20-1 and TRBJ2-3, with D possibly being TRBD2 (7 bases). CDR3 residues: CSASRGRGADTQYF. CDR3 sequence (DNA): TGCAGTGCTTCCAGAGGGAGGGGGGCGGATACGCAGTATTTT.